The clone carrying this TCR beta chain appeared a few times. The source of the sample is a study of CD4 and CD8 cells across lung adenocarcinoma regions. Donors had localized lung adenocarcinoma, a non-small cell lung cancer. TCRdb re-called the PCR reads with MiXCR, one entry per CDR3 protein. The table shows approximately 12,000 distinct CDR3 sequences, with about 56% occurring only once. Germline V gene sequence: CDR1 SNHLY, CDR2 FYNNEI. Deletions cut 6 bases from V and 4 bases from J, with 9 bases between. This CDR3 is built from 13 residues. The rearrangement links TRBV2 to TRBJ2-2; perhaps TRBD1 as D (6 bases). The sequenced sample consisted of CD8+ T cells from the center of a lung tumor. The sequence was collected from a female donor with lung adenocarcinoma. The CD4 and CD8 labels of this study may be unreliable. CDR3 sequence: CASRGQFTGELFF. As DNA, the CDR3 is TGTGCCAGCAGAGGACAGTTCACCGGGGAGCTGTTTTTT.